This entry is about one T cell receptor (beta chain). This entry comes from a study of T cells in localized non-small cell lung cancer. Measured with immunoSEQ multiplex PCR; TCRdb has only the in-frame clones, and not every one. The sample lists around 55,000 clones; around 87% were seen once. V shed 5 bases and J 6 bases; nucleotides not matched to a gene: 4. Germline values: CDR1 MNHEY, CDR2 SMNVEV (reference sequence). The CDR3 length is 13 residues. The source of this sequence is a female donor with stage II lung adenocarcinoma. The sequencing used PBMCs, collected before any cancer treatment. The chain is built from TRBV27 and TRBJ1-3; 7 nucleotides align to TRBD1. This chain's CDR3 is CASSRQGENTIYF. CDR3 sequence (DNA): TGTGCCAGCAGTCGGCAGGGGGAAAACACCATATATTTT.